These T cell receptor beta chains were read from a single sample in a study of CD8 T cells in ankylosing spondylitis. TCRdb fed the 5' RACE reads into MiXCR, producing one record per CDR3 protein. Of some 8,600 distinct CDR3 sequences listed, under 5% were seen once; the top ten hold roughly 10%. Sample: blood, either unsorted or a sorted T cell fraction (not recorded which). These receptors were obtained from a female donor with ankylosing spondylitis or in good health (not recorded which). The CDR3 runs from the conserved cysteine through the conserved F or W.

j_call	v_call	cdr3_aa
TRBJ2-5	TRBV9	CASSVGTSGGETQYF
TRBJ2-7	TRBV9	CASSGLRDKDEQYF
TRBJ2-3	TRBV9	CASSVAKGAGDTQYF
TRBJ2-3	TRBV9	CASSVVAGGPGDTQYF
TRBJ1-2	TRBV9	CASSRGTEKLTLNYGYTF
TRBJ2-7	TRBV9	CASSPAGAGPYEQYF
TRBJ1-2	TRBV9	CASSAGTFYGYTF
TRBJ1-3	TRBV9	CASSAQSTYSGNTIYF
TRBJ2-3	TRBV9	CASSADSTQYF
TRBJ2-2	TRBV9	CASSYDRGGTGELFF
TRBJ1-1	TRBV9	CASSAGQGNTEAFF
TRBJ2-1	TRBV9	CASSIAGLAGDEQFF
TRBJ1-3	TRBV9	CASSANRGPGNTIYF
TRBJ1-1	TRBV9	CASSTSGEGGMNTEAFF
TRBJ1-1	TRBV9	CASSPGEPLIDTEAFF
TRBJ2-3	TRBV9	CASSEGQGNTDTQYF